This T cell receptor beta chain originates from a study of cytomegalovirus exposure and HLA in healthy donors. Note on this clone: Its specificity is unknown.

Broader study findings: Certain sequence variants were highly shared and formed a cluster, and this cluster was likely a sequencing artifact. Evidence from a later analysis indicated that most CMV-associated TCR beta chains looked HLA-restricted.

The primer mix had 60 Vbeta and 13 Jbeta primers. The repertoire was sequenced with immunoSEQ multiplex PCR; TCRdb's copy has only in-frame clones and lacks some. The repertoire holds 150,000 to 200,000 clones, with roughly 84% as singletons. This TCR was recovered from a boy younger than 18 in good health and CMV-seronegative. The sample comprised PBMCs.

This chain's CDR3 is CASSRPDDGKPQHF. The CDR3 nucleotides are TGTGCCAGTAGCCGACCGGACGACGGGAAGCCCCAGCATTTT. The gene calls are TRBV19 and TRBJ1-5; D not certain. The ends were cut back, 6 bases at V and 8 bases at J, with 17 bases in the middle. The CDR3 totals 14 residues. The germline V gene encodes CDR1 LNHDA and CDR2 SQIVND (reference sequence). Full variable domain (rest looked up from reference TRBV19 and TRBJ1-5): DGGITQSPKYLFRKEGQNVTLSCEQNLNHDAMYWYRQDPGQGLRLIYYSQIVNDFQKGDIAEGYSVSREKKESFPLTVTSAQKNPTAFYLCASSRPDDGKPQHFGDGTRLSIL.